The T cell receptor beta chain described here comes from a study of T cells in Graves' hyperthyroidism and ophthalmopathy. Notes on the study in general: Most expanded thyroid clonotypes above 0.001 also appeared in blood.

Amplification of TCR beta CDR3 regions was performed using RNA transcripts as template. The primer set for the first-round RT-PCR of the TCR CDR3 was HTBI. One entry per CDR3 protein, called by TCRdb with MiXCR from the multiplex PCR reads. The table lists some 600,000 distinct CDR3 sequences, approximately 44% of them singletons. It was uncontrolled infection, other autoimmune disease, pregnancy or lactation that excluded patients. The CDR3 sequence is 13 residues long. CDR1 and CDR2 from the germline V gene are PRHDT and FYEKMQ (reference sequence). The sample holds a few counts of this clonotype. Its matching antigen is unknown. Compared with germline, one end of the junction differs, possibly owing to a read error.

The sequence was obtained from a woman aged 18 to 35 with Graves' hyperthyroidism. Sequencing was carried out using peripheral blood or thyroid tissue (not recorded which). The rearrangement joins TRBV13 to TRBJ1-1; D gene ambiguous. In DNA form, the CDR3 reads TGCGCCAGCAGCTTGGCCGGTATCGCGGAAGCTTTCTTT. Translated, it gives CASSLAGIAEAFF.